The clone carrying this T cell receptor beta chain was detected a few times. Antigen: not known. This record belongs to a study of beta chain features in type 1 diabetes. TCRB transcripts that were expressed got sequenced, as all of the isolated RNA had been reverse transcribed. Sequencing was performed with immunoSEQ multiplex PCR; in TCRdb, only in-frame clones are kept and a portion is missing. The data show 200,000 to 300,000 clones, roughly 20% seen once. J was trimmed by 0 bases and V by 6 bases; bases with no gene match: 5. Germline CDR1 SGDLS, CDR2 YYNGEE. CDR3 length: 14 amino acids. Findings and caveats of the study: Shortening that was moderate but significant affected the TCRB CDR3s of Type 1 diabetes patients in all four CD4+ subsets.

J is TRBJ1-1 and V is TRBV9; 7 nucleotides match TRBD1. The sequence was collected from a woman in her 40s with type 1 diabetes. Sequencing was carried out using naive CD4+ T cells from blood. This chain's CDR3 is CASTPTGLNTEAFF. The CDR3 coding sequence is TGTGCCAGCACCCCGACAGGGTTGAACACTGAAGCTTTCTTT.